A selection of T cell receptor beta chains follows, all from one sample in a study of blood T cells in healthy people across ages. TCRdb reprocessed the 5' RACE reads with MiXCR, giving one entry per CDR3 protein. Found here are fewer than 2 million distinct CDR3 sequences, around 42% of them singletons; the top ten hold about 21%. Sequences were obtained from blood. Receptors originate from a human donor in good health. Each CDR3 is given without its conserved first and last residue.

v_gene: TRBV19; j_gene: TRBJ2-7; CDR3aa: ASSGYSQESPYEQY
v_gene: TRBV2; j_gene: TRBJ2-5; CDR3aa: ASSTQGEETQY
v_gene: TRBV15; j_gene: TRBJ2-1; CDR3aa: ATSVRTGNEQF
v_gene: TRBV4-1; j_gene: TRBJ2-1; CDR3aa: ASSQGLGTHNEQF
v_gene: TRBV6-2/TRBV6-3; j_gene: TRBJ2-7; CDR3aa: ASRILAGGYEQY
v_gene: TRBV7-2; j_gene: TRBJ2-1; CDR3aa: ASSTGGHPGGEQF
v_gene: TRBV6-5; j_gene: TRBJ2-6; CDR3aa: ASSYRQVRANVLT
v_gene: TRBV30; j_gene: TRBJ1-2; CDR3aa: AWTRQAVRGYT
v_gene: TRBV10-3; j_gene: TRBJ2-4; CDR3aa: AISESLGNHAKNIQY
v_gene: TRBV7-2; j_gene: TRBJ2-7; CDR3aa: ASSSIRDQGYEQY
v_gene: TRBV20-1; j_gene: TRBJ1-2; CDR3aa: SASDSHGYT
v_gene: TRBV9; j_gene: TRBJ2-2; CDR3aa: ASSLDQGSNTGELF
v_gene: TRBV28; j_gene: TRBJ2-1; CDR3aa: ASSLSVGRSWDEQF
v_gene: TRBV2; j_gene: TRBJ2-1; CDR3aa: ASSVGLISYNEQF
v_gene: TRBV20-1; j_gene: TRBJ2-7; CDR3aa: SARVSRYEQY
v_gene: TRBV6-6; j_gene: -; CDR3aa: ASGPTGTSPYEQY
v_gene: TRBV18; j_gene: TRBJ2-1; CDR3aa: ASSPDRRDNEQF
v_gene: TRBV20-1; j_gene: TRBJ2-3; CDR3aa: SARSPFEGFGTQY
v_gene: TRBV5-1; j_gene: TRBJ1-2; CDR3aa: ASSDGTQPYYGYT
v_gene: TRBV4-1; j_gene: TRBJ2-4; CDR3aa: ASSHRTTGQQGQY
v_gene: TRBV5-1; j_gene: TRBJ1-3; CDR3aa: ASSLTPGQGSGNTIY
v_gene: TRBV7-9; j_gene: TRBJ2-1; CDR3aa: ASSLVRRSLEQF
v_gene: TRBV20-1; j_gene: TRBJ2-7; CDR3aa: SARGELAGVFEQY
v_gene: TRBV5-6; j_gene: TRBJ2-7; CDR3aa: ASSFTGTCEQY
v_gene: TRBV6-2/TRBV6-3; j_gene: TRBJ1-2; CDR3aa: ASKAITGIHVERAYGYT
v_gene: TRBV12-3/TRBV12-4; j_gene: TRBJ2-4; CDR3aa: ASSIHRDIERY
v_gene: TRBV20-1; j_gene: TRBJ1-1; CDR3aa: RGDKNTEAF
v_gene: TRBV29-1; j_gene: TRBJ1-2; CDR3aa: SVRTASLHGYT
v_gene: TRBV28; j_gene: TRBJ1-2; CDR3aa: ASSPPGQVPMRGYT
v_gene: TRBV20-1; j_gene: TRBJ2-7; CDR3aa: SALLAGGREQY
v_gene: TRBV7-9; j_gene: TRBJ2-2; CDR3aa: ASSSSGGRTGELF
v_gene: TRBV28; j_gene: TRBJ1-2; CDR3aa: ASSLWGVGGPKNGYT